A single sample gave rise to the 10 T cell receptor beta chains below, sequenced in a study of T cells in Graves' hyperthyroidism and ophthalmopathy. RNA transcripts gave rise to amplified TCR beta CDR3 regions. The TCR CDR3 was amplified in a first-round RT-PCR using the HTBI primer set. MiXCR was run by TCRdb on the multiplex PCR reads, yielding one entry per CDR3 protein. The sample shows 250,000 to 400,000 distinct CDR3 sequences, roughly 13% of them seen only once. Material for sequencing was blood. The source is a woman in her thirties or forties with Graves' ophthalmopathy.

The chain has TRBV20-1 and TRBJ2-5; 9 bases are shared with TRBD1. V was clipped by 1 base and J by 5 bases; unmatched bases: 20. The CDR3 length is 19 residues. Germline assignment: CDR1 DFQATT and CDR2 SNEGSKA (reference sequence). The CDR3 here is CSARGWDREIQFYTETQYF. The CDR3 DNA sequence: TGCAGTGCTAGAGGTTGGGACAGGGAGATCCAGTTCTATACGGAGACCCAGTACTTC.

There are many counts of this clonotype. The V gene is TRBV5-1, the J gene TRBJ2-5; TRBD1 matches at 7 bases. Per germline, CDR1 SGHRS and CDR2 YFSETQ. Trimming cost V 4 bases and J 3 bases; bases outside gene matches: 9. The CDR3 contains 15 residues. CDR3 nucleotide sequence: TGCGCCAGCAGCCCCACGGCCGACAGGGAAGAGACCCAGTACTTC. It is translated as CASSPTADREETQYF.

Many counts were recorded for this clonotype. J is TRBJ2-5 and V is TRBV20-1, with D perhaps TRBD2 (5 bases). The germline V and J ends were trimmed by 0 bases and 7 bases, with 18 bases remaining between them. Germline V CDR1 and CDR2: DFQATT, SNEGSKA (reference sequence). CDR3 size: 15 residues. The CDR3 bases are TGCAGTGCTAGAGATCCGGGAAACATGTACGGGACCCAGTACTTC. It encodes CSARDPGNMYGTQYF.

This clonotype was seen repeatedly, ten times or more. This chain joins TRBV20-1 and TRBJ2-7; possible D gene TRBD2, 6 bases. Looked up from germline, CDR1 is DFQATT and CDR2 is SNEGSKA (reference sequence). Trimming cost V 5 bases and J 0 bases, with 17 bases left between them. The CDR3 sequence is 15 residues long. The DNA for the CDR3 is TGCAGTGCTCCCGGGAGTGGACAATTCTCCTACGAGCAGTACTTC. It codes for CSAPGSGQFSYEQYF.

The rearrangement uses TRBV7-2 and TRBJ1-2, with a weak D call TRBD1 (5 bases). Trimming took 1 base from V and 4 from J, leaving 13 bases between them. Germline V gene sequence: CDR1 SGHTA, CDR2 FQGNSA. This CDR3 has 15 residues. CDR3 region: CASSLGGGDGYGYTF. CDR3 DNA: TGTGCCAGCAGCTTAGGGGGAGGGGACGGCTATGGCTACACCTTC.

In its sample, this clonotype was seen many times. The V and J genes are TRBV2 and TRBJ1-2; weak D call: TRBD1 (6 bases). Deletions cut 5 bases from V and 2 bases from J, with 15 bases between. Germline V gives CDR1 SNHLY, CDR2 FYNNEI. The CDR3 contains 15 residues. In nucleotides, the CDR3 is TGTGCCAGCAGTAATAGCCGGGACAAGAACTATGGCTACACCTTC. It specifies CASSNSRDKNYGYTF.

This clonotype was picked up many times. This sequence joins TRBV7-2 and TRBJ2-1, with 7 positions matching TRBD2. The CDR3 covers 13 residues. The J segment lost 6 bases and the V segment lost 8 bases, leaving 7 bases of the junction unmatched. Germline values: CDR1 SGHTA, CDR2 FQGNSA. The CDR3 DNA reads as TGTGCCAGCCGGGGCGGGGGAACCAATGAGCAGTTCTTC. Protein: CASRGGGTNEQFF.

This clonotype has ten or more counts. The chain joins TRBV12-3 or TRBV12-4 to TRBJ1-3; D is undetermined. V dropped 4 bases and J dropped 8 bases, with 12 bases sitting between them. The CDR3 is made up of 13 amino acids. This chain's CDR3 is CASSSNPTDTIYF. The CDR3 DNA sequence: TGTGCCAGCAGTTCGAACCCGACTGACACCATATATTTT.

This clonotype came up many times. This chain links TRBV6-6 with TRBJ2-5; D unresolved. Germline V lookup: CDR1 MNHNY, CDR2 SVGAGI (reference sequence). The CDR3 is made up of 14 amino acids. V gave up 0 bases and J gave up 1 base, with 6 bases separating them. CDR3 nucleotides: TGTGCCAGCAGTTACTCGTACAGCCAAGAGACCCAGTACTTC. It translates to CASSYSYSQETQYF.

CDR3 nucleotide sequence: TGTGCCAGCAGCCTAAGGAACGGGGGCAACTACAATGAGCAGTTCTTC. Its protein is CASSLRNGGNYNEQFF. The chain carries TRBV3-1 and TRBJ2-1, with D possibly called TRBD1 or TRBD2 (6 bases each). The CDR3 sequence is 16 residues long. Trimming took 4 bases from V and 3 from J, leaving 16 bases between them. Per germline, CDR1 LGHDT and CDR2 YNNKEL (reference sequence).